These T cell receptor beta chains were read from a single sample in a study of beta chain features in type 1 diabetes. The repertoire was sequenced with immunoSEQ multiplex PCR; TCRdb's copy has only in-frame clones and lacks some. Of around 450,000 clones detected, roughly 11% appear once; the ten largest clones hold over 0.04%. The sequencing sample was made of naive CD4+ T cells from blood. The receptors come from a woman between 18 and 29 years old in good health. The CDR3 runs from the conserved cysteine through the conserved F or W. Each record gives: D gene, clone size, V gene, J gene, CDR3 DNA, CDR3 protein. A D gene is named only where the DNA matches it firmly. Some rows have no size entry. The others give once, few or many, or a class for an expanded clone.

D: .
size: .
V: TRBV5-6
J: TRBJ2-6
DNA: TGTGCCAGCAGCTTGGACAGAACCTCTGGGGCCAACGTCCTGACTTTC
CDR3: CASSLDRTSGANVLTF

D: .
size: .
V: TRBV4-2
J: TRBJ2-5
DNA: TGTGCCAGCAGCCAAGAAGGCGGGACCCAGTACTTC
CDR3: CASSQEGGTQYF

D: .
size: few
V: TRBV6-1
J: TRBJ2-1
DNA: TGTGCCAGCAGGGCGCGGGGAGCCTACAATGAGCAGTTCTTC
CDR3: CASRARGAYNEQFF

D: TRBD2
size: .
V: TRBV29-1
J: TRBJ2-1
DNA: TGCAGCGTTGAAAAAGGGACTAGGGCCTCCTACAATGAGCAGTTCTTC
CDR3: CSVEKGTRASYNEQFF

D: .
size: few
V: TRBV18
J: TRBJ1-4
DNA: TGTGCCAGCTCACCACAGGGCACAACTAATGAAAAACTGTTTTTT
CDR3: CASSPQGTTNEKLFF

D: TRBD2
size: few
V: TRBV19
J: TRBJ2-7
DNA: TGTGCCAGTCGGCCTGCCGGGACTATGACCTACGAGCAGTACTTC
CDR3: CASRPAGTMTYEQYF

D: .
size: few
V: TRBV11-1
J: TRBJ2-7
DNA: TGTGCCAGCAGCTGGACCGGGACCGTGACCTACGAGCAGTACTTC
CDR3: CASSWTGTVTYEQYF

D: .
size: few
V: TRBV2
J: TRBJ2-7
DNA: TGTGCCAGCAGGGTCACAGGGTACGAGCAGTACTTC
CDR3: CASRVTGYEQYF

D: TRBD2
size: few
V: TRBV4-3
J: TRBJ2-1
DNA: TGCGCCAGCAGCCCGGAACTAGCGGGAGCCAATGAGCAGTTCTTC
CDR3: CASSPELAGANEQFF

D: .
size: few
V: TRBV6-5
J: TRBJ2-1
DNA: TGTGCCACCAGGGCGGGACAATATAACAATGAGCAGTTCTTC
CDR3: CATRAGQYNNEQFF

D: TRBD1
size: .
V: TRBV19
J: TRBJ2-5
DNA: TGTGCCAGTAGTACCGACTCCAGGGGGGAGACCCAGTACTTC
CDR3: CASSTDSRGETQYF

D: .
size: .
V: TRBV7-9
J: TRBJ1-3
DNA: TGTGCCAGCAGCCGCGACTGGGGGCGAACTGGAAACACCATATATTTT
CDR3: CASSRDWGRTGNTIYF

D: TRBD2
size: .
V: TRBV15
J: TRBJ2-1
DNA: TGTGCCACCAGCAGAGGTAATAGCGGGAGTGTCTATGAGCAGTTCTTC
CDR3: CATSRGNSGSVYEQFF

D: TRBD1
size: once
V: TRBV18
J: TRBJ2-7
DNA: TGTGCCAGCACGGGACAGGGGCTCCTCTACGAGCAGTACTTC
CDR3: CASTGQGLLYEQYF

D: .
size: few
V: TRBV7-8
J: TRBJ2-4
DNA: TGTGCCAGCAGCTTAACGGCGGTAGCCAAAAACATTCAGTACTTC
CDR3: CASSLTAVAKNIQYF

D: TRBD2
size: .
V: TRBV2
J: TRBJ2-1
DNA: TGTGCCAGCAGACTAGCGGGAGTATACAATGAGCAGTTCTTC
CDR3: CASRLAGVYNEQFF

D: .
size: few
V: TRBV5-1
J: TRBJ2-5
DNA: TGCGCCAGCAGCTTGTTCGGCCGCCAAGAGACCCAGTACTTC
CDR3: CASSLFGRQETQYF

D: .
size: few
V: TRBV7-2
J: TRBJ2-3
DNA: TGTGCCAGCAGCTTAGAGGGGCGTACTAGCACAGATACGCAGTATTTT
CDR3: CASSLEGRTSTDTQYF

D: TRBD1
size: few
V: TRBV29-1
J: TRBJ2-3
DNA: TGCAGCGCTGGGACAGGGGGCTTACCAGATACGCAGTATTTT
CDR3: CSAGTGGLPDTQYF

D: TRBD1
size: few
V: TRBV10-3
J: TRBJ2-2
DNA: TGTGCCATCAGTGCCTGGACAGGCCAGGAGAGGGGGGAGCTGTTTTTT
CDR3: CAISAWTGQERGELFF

D: .
size: .
V: TRBV10-3
J: TRBJ1-1
DNA: TGTGCCATCAGGGGGAACACTGAAGCTTTCTTT
CDR3: CAIRGNTEAFF

D: TRBD1
size: .
V: TRBV7-9
J: TRBJ1-2
DNA: TGTGCCAGCAGCGCAACAGGGGAGGGCTACACCTTC
CDR3: CASSATGEGYTF

D: TRBD1
size: .
V: TRBV29-1
J: TRBJ2-3
DNA: TGCAGCGTTGAACGTGGGGCAGGGGGCAGCACAGATACGCAGTATTTT
CDR3: CSVERGAGGSTDTQYF

D: TRBD1
size: few
V: TRBV23-1
J: TRBJ2-5
DNA: TGCGCCAGCAATACCCGGGACAGGGGGCAGGGGACCCAGTACTTC
CDR3: CASNTRDRGQGTQYF

D: .
size: few
V: TRBV7-2
J: TRBJ2-7
DNA: TGTGCCAGCAGCTCCACGGCTGGTAGCGGACCCTACGAGCAGTACTTC
CDR3: CASSSTAGSGPYEQYF

D: TRBD1
size: few
V: TRBV7-2
J: TRBJ2-3
DNA: TGTGCCAGCAGCTTAGCGCTCGGGACAGGGAGAGGGATCGGCCATAGCACAGATACGCAGTATTTT
CDR3: CASSLALGTGRGIGHSTDTQYF

D: TRBD1
size: few
V: TRBV9
J: TRBJ2-3
DNA: TGTGCCAGCAGCGTAGCGACAGGGGTGAGAGATACGCAGTATTTT
CDR3: CASSVATGVRDTQYF

D: .
size: .
V: TRBV29-1
J: TRBJ1-4
DNA: TGCAGCGTGCTGGGGGGGCTTAATGAAAAACTGTTTTTT
CDR3: CSVLGGLNEKLFF

D: .
size: few
V: TRBV27
J: TRBJ2-1
DNA: TGTGCCAGCAACCGCCGGGACACATACAATGAGCAGTTCTTC
CDR3: CASNRRDTYNEQFF

D: TRBD1
size: few
V: TRBV7-3
J: TRBJ2-3
DNA: TGTGCCAGCAGCCACCGGGACAGGGCTTTAGATACGCAGTATTTT
CDR3: CASSHRDRALDTQYF

D: .
size: few
V: TRBV28
J: TRBJ1-5
DNA: TGTGCCAGCAGTTTATTGAATCAGCCCCAGCATTTT
CDR3: CASSLLNQPQHF

D: .
size: once
V: TRBV27
J: TRBJ1-2
DNA: TGTGCCAGCAGTGGCCGCGGGGGAAGCGGCTATGGCTACACCTTC
CDR3: CASSGRGGSGYGYTF

D: TRBD1
size: few
V: TRBV15
J: TRBJ1-5
DNA: TGTGCCACCAGCAGAGGCCCCCAGGGGGATGGTCAGCCCCAGCATTTT
CDR3: CATSRGPQGDGQPQHF

D: TRBD1
size: many
V: TRBV15
J: TRBJ2-7
DNA: TGTGCCACCACCACCGGACAGGGCGGAGTCTACGAGCAGTACTTC
CDR3: CATTTGQGGVYEQYF